The next 17 T cell receptor beta chains were all read from a single sample in a study of low-dose radiotherapy and immunotherapy resistance in tumors. First-strand cDNA relied on TRAV- and TRBV-specific primers spanning alpha and beta chains. Both a constant-region primer and a V-primer adapter served to amplify TCRs across roughly 20 PCR cycles. TCRdb analysed the reads with MiXCR anew, one entry per CDR3 protein. Here the sample spans 60,000 to 75,000 distinct CDR3 sequences, 26% being singletons. Time point here: before trial treatment. The sequenced sample was PBMCs, obtained before treatment. The source is a male donor with rectosigmoid adenocarcinoma.

This clonotype was recorded at least ten times. The J gene is TRBJ1-1, the V gene TRBV28; TRBD1 aligns across 12 bases. The length of the CDR3 is 14 residues. V was clipped by 3 bases and J by 10 bases; unmatched bases: 6. Germline CDR1 and CDR2: MDHEN and SYDVKM. CDR3 in amino acids: CASSFRDRGLRAFF. In DNA, the CDR3 is TGTGCCAGCAGTTTTCGGGACAGGGGGCTTCGAGCTTTCTTT.

This chain connects TRBV6-1 to TRBJ2-7; 7 bases are a match to TRBD2. CDR1 MNHNS and CDR2 SASEGT come from the germline V gene. This CDR3 is 15 amino acids long. V lost 5 bases and J lost 0; bases outside the gene matches: 7. The CDR3 is CASSPLAVTSYEQYF. The CDR3 DNA sequence: TGTGCCAGCAGTCCCCTAGCGGTAACCTCCTACGAGCAGTACTTC.

In its sample, this clonotype was seen many times. The chain recombines TRBV18 with TRBJ2-7, with D perhaps being TRBD1 or TRBD2 (6 bases each). The V end lost 5 bases, the J end lost 3 bases, and 17 bases lay between the germline ends. CDR3 length equals 15 residues. The germline CDR1 and CDR2 sequences are KGHSH and LQKENI. The CDR3 sequence is CASSSPPGAIYEQYF. The CDR3 DNA reads TGTGCCAGCTCATCCCCCCCGGGGGCGATCTACGAGCAGTACTTC.

The CDR3 DNA sequence: TGTGCCAGCAGTTGTACCCAGGGCGGGGACGAGCAGTACTTC. Amino acid sequence: CASSCTQGGDEQYF. V gene TRBV6-2 or TRBV6-3 combines with J gene TRBJ2-7, with a possible D match to TRBD2 (6 bases). The CDR3 consists of 14 residues. Germline V gene sequence: CDR1 MNHEY, CDR2 SVGEGT. The V gene lost 4 bases and the J gene lost 5 bases, with 15 bases spanning the gap.

A single count supports this clonotype. The chain has TRBV20-1 and TRBJ1-6; D might be TRBD1 (5 bases). The CDR3 spans 16 residues. Germline CDR1 reads DFQATT; CDR2 reads SNEGSKA (reference sequence). The ends were cut back, 0 bases at V and 9 bases at J, with 18 bases in the middle. The CDR3 spells CSARDQSGTDTSPLHF. The CDR3 region has the DNA TGCAGTGCTAGAGACCAGTCCGGGACGGACACTTCACCCCTCCACTTT.

The chain combines TRBV27 with TRBJ2-7; D may match TRBD1 or TRBD2 (5 bases each). Trimming stripped 0 bases from V and 1 base from J, with 13 bases between. Germline loops: CDR1 MNHEY, CDR2 SMNVEV (reference sequence). The CDR3 contains 16 residues. The CDR3 reads CASSLSGGRVSYEQYF. The CDR3 nucleotides read TGTGCCAGCAGTTTATCTGGGGGTCGAGTTTCCTACGAGCAGTACTTC.

The chain joins TRBV2 to TRBJ2-5; TRBD2 might be the D (6 bases). Germline lookup yields CDR1 SNHLY and CDR2 FYNNEI. The CDR3 is 13 amino acids. The V end was cut by 4 bases, the J end by 8 bases, with 14 bases between. CDR3 protein: CASSVPGAGTQYF. Written as DNA, the CDR3 is TGTGCCAGCAGTGTCCCGGGAGCGGGTACCCAGTACTTC.

This clonotype was found many times. J is TRBJ1-1 and V is TRBV30, with no clear D. CDR3 length equals 13 residues. Germline V CDR1 and CDR2: GTSNPN, SVGIG (reference sequence). V gave up 5 bases and J gave up 6 bases, with 16 bases separating them. As DNA, the CDR3 is TGTGCCTGGGTCGAAAGGGTGGGCGCTGAAGCTTTCTTT. The encoded protein is CAWVERVGAEAFF.

This clonotype was seen ten or more times. The J gene is TRBJ2-7, the V gene TRBV9; a weak D match, TRBD2 (5 bases). CDR3 length: 12 amino acids. In germline, CDR1 is SGDLS, CDR2 YYNGEE. Trimming cost V 4 bases and J 3 bases, with 8 bases left between them. The CDR3, as DNA: TGTGCCAGCAGCCCCGGGGTCTACGAGCAGTACTTC. Translation: CASSPGVYEQYF.

This clonotype appeared many times. The chain links TRBV18 to TRBJ2-5; 7 bases line up with TRBD1. V was clipped by 4 bases and J by 4 bases; unmatched bases: 6. The CDR3 is 14 residues long. Germline V CDR1 and CDR2: KGHSH, LQKENI. The CDR3 nucleotides are TGTGCCAGCTCACAGGGACAGCAGGGAGAGACCCAGTACTTC. It encodes CASSQGQQGETQYF. The whole variable domain, remainder taken from reference TRBV18 and TRBJ2-5, is NAGVMQNPRHLVRRRGQEARLRCSPMKGHSHVYWYRQLPEEGLKFMVYLQKENIIDESGMPKERFSAEFPKEGPSILRIQQVVRGDSAAYFCASSQGQQGETQYFGPGTRLLVL.

About this clonotype itself: This likely stems from a read error, as it lies one base from a far larger clone. The chain is built from TRBV7-8 and TRBJ2-5; D is unclear. The CDR3 is 14 residues long. Looked up from germline, CDR1 is SGHVS and CDR2 is FQNEAQ. The CDR3 bases are TGTGCCAGCTGCTTAGGTTGGGGTCCGGGGACCCAGTACTTC. It is translated as CASCLGWGPGTQYF.

Notes on this clonotype: A read error is possible here, since a much larger clone lies one base away. The rearrangement links TRBV28 to TRBJ2-1; 10 bases agree with TRBD1. V lost 5 bases to trimming and J lost 10 bases; unmatched junction nucleotides: 14. Germline assignment: CDR1 MDHEN and CDR2 SYDVKM. The CDR3 extends over 16 amino acids. CDR3 amino acids: CASSPSTGGGGVEQFF. The CDR3 DNA reads TGTGCCAGCAGTCCTTCGACAGGGGGCGGAGGGGTCGAGCAGTTCTTC. The full variable domain, rest sourced from reference TRBV28 and TRBJ2-1, is DVKVTQSSRYLVKRTGEKVFLECVQDMDHENMFWYRQDPGLGLRLIYFSYDVKMKEKGDIPEGYSVSREKKERFSLILESASTNQTSMYLCASSPSTGGGGVEQFFGPGTRLTVL.

As concerns this clonotype: One base separates it from a far larger clone, so it is likely a read error. The genes are TRBV7-9 and TRBJ2-1; tentative D call: TRBD2 (5 bases). This CDR3 contains 15 residues. Germline CDR1 SEHNR, CDR2 FQNEAQ (reference sequence). The CDR3 sequence is CTSSSSGRSYNEQFF. In DNA, the CDR3 is TGTACCAGCAGCTCCAGCGGACGCTCCTACAATGAGCAGTTCTTC.

This clonotype was recorded at least ten times. V is TRBV28 and J is TRBJ2-7; 8 nucleotides align to TRBD1. The CDR3 loop spans 13 amino acids. Germline CDR1 and CDR2: MDHEN and SYDVKM. The V and J ends lost 6 bases and 8 bases, in that order; junction bases with no gene match: 9. CDR3 loop: CASRTRGTGKQYF. For the CDR3, the DNA is TGTGCCAGCAGAACCCGGGGGACAGGAAAGCAGTACTTC.

V and J are TRBV5-1 and TRBJ2-1; 9 bases align to TRBD1. V dropped 4 bases and J dropped 5; count of bases not matched to a gene: 7. The CDR3 covers 15 residues. The germline V gene encodes CDR1 SGHRS and CDR2 YFSETQ. CDR3 nucleotides: TGCGCCAGCAGCCCGGGGGGACAGGGCAACAATGAGCAGTTCTTC. It codes for CASSPGGQGNNEQFF.

This clonotype showed up many times. The chain links TRBV7-3 to TRBJ2-3, with D hard to call. CDR1 is SGHTA and CDR2 is FQGTGA in the germline V gene. There are 13 residues in the CDR3. V shed 5 bases and J shed 1 base, with 7 bases lying between them. This CDR3 reads CASSPRGTDTQYF. The CDR3 coding sequence is TGTGCCAGCAGCCCCCGCGGCACAGATACGCAGTATTTT.

This clonotype is medium-sized in the sample. The rearrangement joins TRBV2 to TRBJ2-3; maybe TRBD2 (6 bases). V shed 6 bases and J shed 4 bases, with 26 bases lying between them. The CDR3 loop spans 18 amino acids. Germline-derived CDR1 and CDR2 are SNHLY and FYNNEI. The CDR3 DNA sequence: TGTGCCAGCAGCTCCGCAGAGGGAGCCCTGGGGGGATCAGATACGCAGTATTTT. Translated, it gives CASSSAEGALGGSDTQYF.